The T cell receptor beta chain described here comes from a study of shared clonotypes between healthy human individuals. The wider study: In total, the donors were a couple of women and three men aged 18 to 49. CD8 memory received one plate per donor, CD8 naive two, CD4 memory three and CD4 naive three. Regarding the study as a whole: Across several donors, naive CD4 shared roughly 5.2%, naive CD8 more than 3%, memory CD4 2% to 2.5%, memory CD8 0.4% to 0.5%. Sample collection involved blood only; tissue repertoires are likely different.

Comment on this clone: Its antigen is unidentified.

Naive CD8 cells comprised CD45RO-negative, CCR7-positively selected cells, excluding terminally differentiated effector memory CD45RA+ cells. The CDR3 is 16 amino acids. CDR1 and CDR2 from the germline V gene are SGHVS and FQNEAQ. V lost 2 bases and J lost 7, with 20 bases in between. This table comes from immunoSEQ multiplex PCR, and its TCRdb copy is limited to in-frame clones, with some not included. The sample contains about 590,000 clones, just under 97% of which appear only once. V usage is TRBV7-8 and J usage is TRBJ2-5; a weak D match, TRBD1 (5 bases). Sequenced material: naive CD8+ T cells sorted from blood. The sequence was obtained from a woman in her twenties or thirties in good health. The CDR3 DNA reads TGTGCCAGCAGCTTAATGGGGCTCGGGCCCGCCGGGACCCAGTACTTC. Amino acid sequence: CASSLMGLGPAGTQYF.